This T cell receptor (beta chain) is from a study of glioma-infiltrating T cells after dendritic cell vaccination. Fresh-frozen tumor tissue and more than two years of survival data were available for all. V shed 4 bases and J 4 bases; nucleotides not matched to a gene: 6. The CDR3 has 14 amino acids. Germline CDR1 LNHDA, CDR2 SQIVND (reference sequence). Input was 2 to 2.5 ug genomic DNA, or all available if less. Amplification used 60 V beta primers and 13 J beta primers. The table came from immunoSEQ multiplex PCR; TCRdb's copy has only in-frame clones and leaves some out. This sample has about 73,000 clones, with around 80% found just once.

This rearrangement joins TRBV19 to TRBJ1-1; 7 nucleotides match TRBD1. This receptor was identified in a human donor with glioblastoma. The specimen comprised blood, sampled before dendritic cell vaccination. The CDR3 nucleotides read TGTGCCAGTAGTACCAGACAGGGAATCACTGAAGCTTTCTTT. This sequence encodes CASSTRQGITEAFF.